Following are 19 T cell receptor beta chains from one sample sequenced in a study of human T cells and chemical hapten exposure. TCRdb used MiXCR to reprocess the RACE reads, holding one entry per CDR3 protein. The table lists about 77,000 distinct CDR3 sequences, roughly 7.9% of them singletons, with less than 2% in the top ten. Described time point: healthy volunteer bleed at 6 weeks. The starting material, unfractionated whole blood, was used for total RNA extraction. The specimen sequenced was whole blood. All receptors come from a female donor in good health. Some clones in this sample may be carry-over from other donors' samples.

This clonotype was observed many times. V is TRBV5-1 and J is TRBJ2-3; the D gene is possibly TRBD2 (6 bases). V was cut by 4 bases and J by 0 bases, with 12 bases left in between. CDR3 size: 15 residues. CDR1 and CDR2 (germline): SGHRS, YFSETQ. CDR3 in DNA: TGCGCCAGCAGCGATACTAGCCATAGCACAGATACGCAGTATTTT. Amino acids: CASSDTSHSTDTQYF.

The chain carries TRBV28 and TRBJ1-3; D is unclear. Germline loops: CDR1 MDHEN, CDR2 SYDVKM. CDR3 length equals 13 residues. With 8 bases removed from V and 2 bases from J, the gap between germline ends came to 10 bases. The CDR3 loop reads CASGRSTGNTIYF. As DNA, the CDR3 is TGTGCCAGCGGTCGTTCAACTGGAAACACCATATATTTT.

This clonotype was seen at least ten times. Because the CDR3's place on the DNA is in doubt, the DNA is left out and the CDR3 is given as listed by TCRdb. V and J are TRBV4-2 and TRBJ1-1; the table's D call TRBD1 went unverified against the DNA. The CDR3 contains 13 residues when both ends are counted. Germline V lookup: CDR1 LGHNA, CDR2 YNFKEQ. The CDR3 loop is CASSTFGTGASRF.

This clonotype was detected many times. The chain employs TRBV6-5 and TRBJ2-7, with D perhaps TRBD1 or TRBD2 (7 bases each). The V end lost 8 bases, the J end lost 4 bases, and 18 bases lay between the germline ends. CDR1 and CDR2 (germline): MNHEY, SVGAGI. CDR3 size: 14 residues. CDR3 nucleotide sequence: TGTGCCAGCGAAAAGTCCAGGGGGGGTTACGAGCAGTACTTC. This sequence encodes CASEKSRGGYEQYF.

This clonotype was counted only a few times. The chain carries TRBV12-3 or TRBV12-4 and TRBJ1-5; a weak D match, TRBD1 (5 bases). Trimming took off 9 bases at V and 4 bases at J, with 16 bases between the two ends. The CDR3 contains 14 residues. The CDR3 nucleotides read TGTGCCAGTTCCCTGGGGACGGTGAATCAGCCCCAGCATTTT. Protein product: CASSLGTVNQPQHF.

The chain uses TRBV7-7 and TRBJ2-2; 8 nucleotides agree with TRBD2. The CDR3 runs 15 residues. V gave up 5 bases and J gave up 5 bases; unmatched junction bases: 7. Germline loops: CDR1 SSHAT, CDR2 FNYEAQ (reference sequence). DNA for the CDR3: TGTGCCAGCAGCCAAACTAGCGGAGTAACCGGGGAGCTGTTTTTT. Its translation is CASSQTSGVTGELFF. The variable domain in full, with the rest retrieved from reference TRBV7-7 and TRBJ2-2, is GAGVSQSPRYKVTKRGQDVTLRCDPISSHATLYWYQQALGQGPEFLTYFNYEAQPDKSGLPSDRFSAERPEGSISTLTIQRTEQRDSAMYRCASSQTSGVTGELFFGEGSRLTVL.

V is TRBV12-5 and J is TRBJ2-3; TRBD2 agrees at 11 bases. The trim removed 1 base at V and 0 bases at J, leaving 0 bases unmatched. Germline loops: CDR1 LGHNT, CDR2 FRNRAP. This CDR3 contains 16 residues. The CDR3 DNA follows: TGTGCTAGTGGTTTGGGACTAGCGGGGAGCACAGATACGCAGTATTTT. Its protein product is CASGLGLAGSTDTQYF.

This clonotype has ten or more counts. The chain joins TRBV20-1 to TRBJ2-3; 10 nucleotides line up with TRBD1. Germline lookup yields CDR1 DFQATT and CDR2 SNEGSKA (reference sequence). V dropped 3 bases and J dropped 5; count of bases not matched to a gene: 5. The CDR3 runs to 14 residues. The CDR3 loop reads CSASRQGAQDTQYF. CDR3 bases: TGCAGTGCTAGTAGACAGGGGGCCCAAGATACGCAGTATTTT.

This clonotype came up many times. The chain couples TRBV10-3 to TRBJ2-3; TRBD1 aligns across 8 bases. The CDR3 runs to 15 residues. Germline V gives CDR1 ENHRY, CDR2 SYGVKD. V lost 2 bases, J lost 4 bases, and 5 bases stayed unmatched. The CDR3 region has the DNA TGTGCCATCAGTGAGGCAGGGGGCGCCCCAGATACGCAGTATTTT. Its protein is CAISEAGGAPDTQYF.

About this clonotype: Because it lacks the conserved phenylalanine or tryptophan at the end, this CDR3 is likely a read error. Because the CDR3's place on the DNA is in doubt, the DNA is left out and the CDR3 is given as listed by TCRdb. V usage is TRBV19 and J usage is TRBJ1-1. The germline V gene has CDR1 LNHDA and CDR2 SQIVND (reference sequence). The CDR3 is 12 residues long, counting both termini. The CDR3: CASTDESGAQGV.

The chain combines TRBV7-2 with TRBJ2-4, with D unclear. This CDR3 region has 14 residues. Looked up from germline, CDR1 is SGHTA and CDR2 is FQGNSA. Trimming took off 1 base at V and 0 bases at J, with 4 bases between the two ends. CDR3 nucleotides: TGTGCCAGCAGCTTAGGGAAAGCCAAAAACATTCAGTACTTC. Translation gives CASSLGKAKNIQYF.

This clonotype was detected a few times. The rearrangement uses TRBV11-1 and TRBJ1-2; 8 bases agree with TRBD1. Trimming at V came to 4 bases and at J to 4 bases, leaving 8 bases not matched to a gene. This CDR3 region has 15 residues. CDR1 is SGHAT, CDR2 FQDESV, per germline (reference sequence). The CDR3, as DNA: TGTGCCAGCAGCTCCGCCGACAGGGGCGTCTATGGCTACACCTTC. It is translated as CASSSADRGVYGYTF.

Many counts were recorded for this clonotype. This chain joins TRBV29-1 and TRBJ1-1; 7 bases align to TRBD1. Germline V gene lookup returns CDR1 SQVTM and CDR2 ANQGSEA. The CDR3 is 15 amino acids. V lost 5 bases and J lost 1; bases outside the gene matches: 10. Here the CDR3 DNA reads TGCAGCGTTCTCCCTTCTGGGACAGCGAACACTGAAGCTTTCTTT. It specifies CSVLPSGTANTEAFF.

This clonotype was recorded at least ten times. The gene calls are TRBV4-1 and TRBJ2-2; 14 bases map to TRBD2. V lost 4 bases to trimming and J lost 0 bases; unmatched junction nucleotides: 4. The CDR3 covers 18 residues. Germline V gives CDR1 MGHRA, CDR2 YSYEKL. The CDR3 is CASSPGLAGGANTGELFF. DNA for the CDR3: TGCGCCAGCAGCCCAGGACTAGCGGGGGGAGCGAACACCGGGGAGCTGTTTTTT.

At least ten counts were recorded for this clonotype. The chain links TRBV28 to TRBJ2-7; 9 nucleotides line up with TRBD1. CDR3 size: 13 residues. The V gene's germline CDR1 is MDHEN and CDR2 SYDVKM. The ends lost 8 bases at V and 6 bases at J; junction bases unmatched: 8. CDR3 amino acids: CASRRQGVGEQYF. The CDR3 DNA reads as TGTGCCAGCCGACGACAGGGGGTCGGCGAGCAGTACTTC.

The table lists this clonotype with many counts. CDR3 region: CASRSTGGSGNTIYF. The CDR3 bases are TGTGCCAGCAGGTCGACAGGGGGCTCTGGAAACACCATATATTTT. The chain carries TRBV12-3 or TRBV12-4 and TRBJ1-3; 9 bases align to TRBD1. CDR3 length: 15 amino acids. After removal of 6 bases from V and 0 bases from J, the junction contained 3 bases not matched to a gene.

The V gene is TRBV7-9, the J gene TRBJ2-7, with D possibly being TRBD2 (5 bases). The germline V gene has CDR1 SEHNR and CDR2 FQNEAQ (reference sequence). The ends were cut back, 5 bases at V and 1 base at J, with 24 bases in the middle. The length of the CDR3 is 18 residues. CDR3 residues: CASSPTGGDLFRSYEQYF. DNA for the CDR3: TGTGCCAGCAGCCCCACCGGAGGCGATTTATTCCGTTCCTACGAGCAGTACTTC.

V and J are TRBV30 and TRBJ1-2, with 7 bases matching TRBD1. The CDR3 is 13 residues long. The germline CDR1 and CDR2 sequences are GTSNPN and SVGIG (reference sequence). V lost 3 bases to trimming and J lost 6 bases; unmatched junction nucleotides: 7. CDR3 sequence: CAWSRTGNDGYTF. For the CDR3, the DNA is TGTGCCTGGAGCCGGACAGGCAACGATGGCTACACCTTC.

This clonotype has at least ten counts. CDR3 sequence: CASSRTGVRGELFF. The CDR3 nucleotides are TGTGCCAGCAGCCGGACAGGGGTCCGGGGGGAGCTGTTTTTT. V usage is TRBV3-1 and J usage is TRBJ2-2; 9 bases map to TRBD1. CDR1 is LGHDT, CDR2 YNNKEL, per germline (reference sequence). Trimming at V came to 4 bases and at J to 8 bases, leaving 5 bases not matched to a gene. This CDR3 region has 14 residues.